The clone carrying this T cell receptor beta chain was observed a single time. No antigen is known for it. As for time point: newly diagnosed, previously untreated cHL patient sample. Newly diagnosed, untreated classical Hodgkin lymphoma PBMCs provided comparison. Measured with immunoSEQ multiplex PCR; TCRdb has only the in-frame clones, and not every one. The repertoire holds 15,000 to 20,000 clones, with just under 85% as singletons. After removal of 5 bases from V and 4 bases from J, the junction contained 17 bases not matched to a gene. The germline V gene encodes CDR1 SGDLS and CDR2 YYNGEE. The CDR3 consists of 17 residues. The data stem from a study of PD-1 blockade in classical Hodgkin lymphoma. Study results and caveats: When set against healthy donors, newly diagnosed patients were reported to show lower baseline TCR diversity. Causes of the repertoire differences remain undefined, possibly disease activity or prior therapy.

The gene calls are TRBV9 and TRBJ2-5, with 7 bases fitting TRBD2. Source material: peripheral blood mononuclear cells (PBMCs). This TCR was recovered from a human donor with classical Hodgkin lymphoma. The CDR3 bases are TGTGCCAGCAGTCCTTTCGATTCTAGCGGCACAACAGAGACCCAGTACTTC. Translating it yields CASSPFDSSGTTETQYF.